These T cell receptor beta chains were read from a single sample in a study of T cells in Graves' hyperthyroidism and ophthalmopathy. Using its own MiXCR run on the multiplex PCR reads, TCRdb lists one record per CDR3 protein. The sample comprises 300,000 to 400,000 distinct CDR3 sequences, roughly 14% of which are singletons, and about 20% rests with the top ten. The sequenced sample was blood. These receptor sequences come from a woman in her twenties or thirties with Graves' ophthalmopathy. Both conserved end residues are part of each CDR3.

TRBJ2-7 TRBV9 CASSVDFQAVEQYF
TRBJ2-5 TRBV27 CASSLYSAMWEETQYF
TRBJ2-3 TRBV3-1 CASSDTSGTDTQYF
TRBJ2-7 TRBV6-2/TRBV6-3 CASSLRDRGILEQYF
TRBJ1-2 TRBV7-2 CASSPLLLLQDYGYTF
TRBJ2-2 TRBV6-1 CASSGLAGPGELFF
TRBJ2-5 TRBV20-1 CSAIAGTGEETQYF
TRBJ1-6 TRBV5-1 CASSLGPTEDLHF
TRBJ2-5 TRBV12-3/TRBV12-4 CASSLGLAGGPSETQYF
TRBJ1-1 TRBV24-1 CATPTAEAFF
TRBJ2-7 TRBV10-3 CAITENRRTPEQYF
TRBJ1-1 TRBV19 CASSIEGVMNTEAFF
TRBJ2-1 TRBV6-1 CASTLAGGFGEQFF
TRBJ2-2 TRBV27 CASSLRWDTSNTGELFF
TRBJ1-1 TRBV20-1 CSARARQGGNTEAFF
TRBJ2-1 TRBV3-1 CASSLFAGLASNEQFF
TRBJ2-3 TRBV28 CASSLLAGGTTDTQYF
TRBJ2-1 TRBV30 CAWSPGTSNDEQFF
TRBJ1-5 TRBV27 CASSFKAHSNQPQHF
TRBJ1-4 TRBV15 CATSRDRGHEKLFF
TRBJ1-2 TRBV7-2 CASSLESSSYGYTF
TRBJ1-5 TRBV7-3 CASSLMGRRSNQPQHF
TRBJ2-7 TRBV6-5 CASSLDRSEQYF
TRBJ1-1 TRBV6-1 CASTYRDRGTEAFF
TRBJ1-1 TRBV14 CASSQVQGPGAFF
TRBJ2-3 TRBV7-6 CASSLATSTDTQYF
TRBJ2-7 TRBV10-1 CASTQPGQAGQYF
TRBJ1-2 TRBV7-8 CASTIDGRLVFGYTF
TRBJ2-1 TRBV5-1 CASSQGQGGTWNEQFF
TRBJ1-5 TRBV11-2 CASSLDRAGQPQHF
TRBJ2-5 TRBV12-3/TRBV12-4 CASSLILAGGTYQETQYF
TRBJ1-4 TRBV27 CASRPARTGFGRGEKLFF
TRBJ2-2 TRBV12-3/TRBV12-4 CASKPGQGYTGELFF
TRBJ1-1 TRBV6-5 CASSYSGPEASF
TRBJ1-1 TRBV12-5 CASGRLNTEAFF
TRBJ2-3 TRBV5-6 CASSPGTGYADTQYF
TRBJ2-5 TRBV29-1 CSVEVGQGEVRTQYF
TRBJ1-1 TRBV4-1 CASSQDPRANTEAFF
TRBJ2-3 TRBV7-2 CASSFRGSGDTQYF
TRBJ2-7 TRBV28 CASRRTGEALSSYEQYF
TRBJ2-1 TRBV4-2 CASSQEERVNNEQFF
TRBJ2-1 TRBV19 CASSRGTGLRNEQFF
TRBJ2-3 TRBV14 CASSQDLVADTQYF
TRBJ2-4 TRBV6-2/TRBV6-3 CASSYSLRQNIQYF
TRBJ2-1 TRBV19 CASRPRDRPILEQFF
TRBJ2-3 TRBV5-8 CASSPKTNTDTQYF
TRBJ2-2 TRBV6-1 CASRTPGATLTGELFF
TRBJ1-5 TRBV2 CASSESGTGNQPQHF
TRBJ1-2 TRBV28 CASSPSGTRNYGYTF
TRBJ2-3 TRBV28 CASSLEWGAGGDTQYF
TRBJ2-1 TRBV7-9 CASSLAAPGANEQFF
TRBJ2-5 TRBV2 CASSDFSGGAETQYF
TRBJ1-1 TRBV12-3/TRBV12-4 CASSLVSARMSAFTEAFF
TRBJ1-1 TRBV3-1 CASSQGRAGRTEAFF
TRBJ2-4 TRBV12-3/TRBV12-4 CASSSGGIQYF
TRBJ2-7 TRBV13 CASSFPGGGLYEQYF
TRBJ2-3 TRBV6-1 CASSDWQGSDTQYF
TRBJ2-1 TRBV20-1 CSASRTHEQFF
TRBJ2-3 TRBV7-3 CASSSSGTGGDTQYF
TRBJ1-1 TRBV3-1 CASSQWGSVYAEAFF